This T cell receptor beta chain was sequenced for a study of T cells in tumors after PD-1 blockade. For the study at large: Patients received pembrolizumab 200 mg every 3 weeks or cemiplimab 350 mg every 2 weeks. During anti-PD-1 treatment, some patients continued daily vismodegib 150 mg.

TCRdb's copy holds only in-frame clones and misses some; the assay was immunoSEQ multiplex PCR. Seen here are about 20,000 clones, about three quarters observed once, and the top ten hold 20% to 30%. This CDR3 contains 14 residues. Germline V gene data show CDR1 as LGHDT and CDR2 as YNNKEL (reference sequence). The V end was cut by 4 bases, the J end by 7 bases, with 14 bases between. Input was 616 ng to 6,004 ng of genomic DNA from tumor or blood. The material was PBMCs, obtained before anti-PD-1 treatment. The sequence was obtained from a human donor with basal cell carcinoma. The chain uses TRBV3-1 (or the pseudogene TRBV3-2) and TRBJ1-3, with a possible D match to TRBD1 (5 bases). The chain's CDR3 is CASSRFIGDNTIYF. As DNA, the CDR3 is TGTGCCAGCAGCCGGTTCATCGGGGACAACACCATATATTTT.